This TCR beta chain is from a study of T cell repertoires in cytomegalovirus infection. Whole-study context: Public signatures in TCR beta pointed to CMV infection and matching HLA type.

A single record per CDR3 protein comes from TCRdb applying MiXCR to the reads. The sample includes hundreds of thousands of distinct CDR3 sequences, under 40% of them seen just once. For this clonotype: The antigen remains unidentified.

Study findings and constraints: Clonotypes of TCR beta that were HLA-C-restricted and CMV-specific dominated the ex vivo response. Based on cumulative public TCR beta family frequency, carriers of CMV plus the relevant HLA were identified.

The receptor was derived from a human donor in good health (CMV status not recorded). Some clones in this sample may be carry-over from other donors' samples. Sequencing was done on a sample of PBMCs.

The CDR3 sequence: CSARKDPAGDQPQHF. The CDR3 coding sequence is TGCAGTGCTAGAAAGGACCCAGCCGGGGATCAGCCCCAGCATTTT. The chain has TRBV20-1 and TRBJ1-5; D unclear. Germline lookup yields CDR1 DFQATT and CDR2 SNEGSKA (reference sequence). The CDR3 consists of 15 residues. With 2 bases removed from V and 5 bases from J, the gap between germline ends came to 16 bases.